This TCR beta chain is drawn from a study of T-cell reconstitution after alpha-beta-depleted transplantation in children. TCRbeta library construction was performed incorporating unique molecular identifiers. TCRdb passed the PCR reads through MiXCR, listing each CDR3 protein once. This table holds hundreds of thousands of distinct CDR3 sequences, about an eighth found once. The CDR3 has 13 amino acids. V lost 5 bases, J lost 4 bases, and 3 bases stayed unmatched. CDR1 is ENHRY, CDR2 SYGVKD, per germline. General study findings and limits: Most T-cell counts and diversity one year after the transplant came from T cells that were newly produced. As was reported, about two months after transplant, alpha-beta T cells came from several hundred expanded graft clones.

This clonotype came up many times. As yet, its antigen is unknown. This sequence joins TRBV10-3 and TRBJ2-3, with 7 bases that match TRBD1. The sample consisted of PBMCs, mostly from graft donor cells, taken 360 days after TCRalphabeta/CD19-depleted stem cell transplant. This receptor was taken from a male patient aged 10 to 17 who had a stem cell transplant for acute myeloid leukemia, so the T cells may come from the graft donor. The CDR3 loop reads CAISYQGADTQYF. The CDR3 DNA reads as TGTGCCATCAGTTACCAGGGGGCAGATACGCAGTATTTT.